A selection of T cell receptor beta chains follows, all from one sample in a study of cytomegalovirus exposure and HLA in healthy donors. The data were produced by immunoSEQ multiplex PCR, yet TCRdb's version contains in-frame clones alone and is incomplete. The data show about 140,000 clones, almost 85% seen once. The source material was PBMCs. The receptors were gathered from a young man in good health and CMV-seropositive. Both conserved end residues are part of each CDR3. The D gene is left open where the match is weak. Clone size is stated in some rows and not others, as once, few, many or a class when expanded.

size | J | V | D | CDR3 | DNA
NA | TRBJ1-5 | TRBV6-5 | NA | CASMLTAGNQPQHF | TGTGCCAGCATGTTAACAGCGGGAAATCAGCCCCAGCATTTT
NA | TRBJ2-7 | TRBV2 | NA | CASAPGLYEQYF | TGTGCCAGTGCCCCGGGTCTCTACGAGCAGTACTTC
NA | TRBJ2-1 | TRBV7-3 | TRBD2 | CASSLLPSGGYNEQFF | TGTGCCAGCAGCTTACTCCCTAGCGGGGGCTACAATGAGCAGTTCTTC
few | TRBJ2-7 | TRBV28 | TRBD1 | CASVDRGRVYEQYF | TGTGCCAGTGTGGACAGGGGGCGCGTCTACGAGCAGTACTTC
NA | TRBJ1-5 | TRBV30 | NA | CAWISRGNRVRQPQHF | TGTGCCTGGATATCGAGGGGGAACAGGGTTAGACAGCCCCAGCATTTT
NA | TRBJ2-3 | TRBV19 | TRBD2 | CASSPSLALGTDTQYF | TGTGCCAGTAGTCCATCACTAGCGTTAGGCACAGATACGCAGTATTTT
few | TRBJ2-2 | TRBV6-1 | TRBD2 | CASSAGTSVTGELFF | TGTGCCAGCAGTGCCGGGACTAGCGTCACCGGGGAGCTGTTTTTT
few | TRBJ2-5 | TRBV5-1 | NA | CASSLAGETQYF | TGCGCCAGCAGCTTGGCGGGAGAGACCCAGTACTTC
NA | TRBJ2-7 | TRBV7-9 | TRBD1 | CASSPGTGPYEQYF | TGTGCCAGCTCGCCCGGGACAGGGCCCTACGAGCAGTACTTC
NA | TRBJ2-7 | TRBV11-2 | NA | CASSLTWASYEQYF | TGTGCCAGCAGCTTAACGTGGGCCTCCTACGAGCAGTACTTC
few | TRBJ1-5 | TRBV6-1 | NA | CASGDTYSNQPQHF | TGTGCCAGCGGCGACACCTATAGCAATCAGCCCCAGCATTTT
NA | TRBJ1-2 | TRBV29-1 | NA | CSETGDLDGYTF | TGCAGCGAAACAGGTGATCTCGATGGCTACACCTTC
once | TRBJ2-7 | TRBV4-1 | TRBD2 | CASSHPSGSSYEQYF | TGCGCCAGCAGCCACCCTAGCGGGAGCTCCTACGAGCAGTACTTC
NA | TRBJ1-1 | TRBV4-2 | NA | CASSPRGAGTEAFF | TGTGCCAGCAGCCCCCGGGGGGCAGGCACTGAAGCTTTCTTT
NA | TRBJ1-4 | TRBV5-1 | NA | CASSSGAGDSEKLFF | TGCGCCAGCAGCTCCGGGGCAGGGGATAGTGAAAAACTGTTTTTT
NA | TRBJ2-7 | TRBV2 | TRBD1 | CASSGGQGGTYEQYF | TGTGCCAGCAGTGGAGGACAGGGGGGCACCTACGAGCAGTACTTC
few | TRBJ1-1 | TRBV29-1 | TRBD1 | CSVSDRVEAFF | TGCAGCGTTTCGGACAGGGTCGAAGCTTTCTTT
NA | TRBJ2-1 | TRBV9 | NA | CASSVGEGGTYNEQFF | TGTGCCAGCAGCGTAGGGGAGGGGGGTACCTACAATGAGCAGTTCTTC
NA | TRBJ1-2 | TRBV7-9 | NA | CASSLPRDTRIGGYTF | TGTGCCAGCAGCTTACCCCGGGACACCAGAATCGGAGGCTACACCTTC
NA | TRBJ1-1 | TRBV5-1 | NA | CASSSELRLNTEAFF | TGCGCCAGCAGCTCCGAACTGCGTTTGAACACTGAAGCTTTCTTT
NA | TRBJ1-5 | TRBV28 | NA | CASIGGNSNQPQHF | TGTGCCAGCATAGGAGGGAATAGCAATCAGCCCCAGCATTTT
NA | TRBJ1-5 | TRBV19 | NA | CASSNPRGSPSLGGYQPQHF | TGTGCCAGTAGTAATCCCCGGGGGTCCCCGTCCTTGGGCGGTTATCAGCCCCAGCATTTT
NA | TRBJ1-1 | TRBV28 | NA | CASRLTATGLAFF | TGTGCCAGCAGACTCACTGCGACAGGTTTAGCTTTCTTT
NA | TRBJ1-1 | TRBV6-1 | NA | CASSGPGRDEAFF | TGTGCCAGCAGTGGTCCCGGCAGGGATGAAGCTTTCTTT
NA | TRBJ1-1 | TRBV19 | TRBD1 | CASSFGTVTEAFF | TGTGCCAGTAGTTTCGGGACAGTCACTGAAGCTTTCTTT
NA | TRBJ2-7 | TRBV9 | TRBD2 | CASSLGAGDTYEQYF | TGTGCCAGCAGCCTGGGAGCGGGAGATACCTACGAGCAGTACTTC
NA | TRBJ2-7 | TRBV30 | TRBD1 | CAWSPGTGLGVEQYF | TGTGCCTGGAGTCCCGGGACAGGCCTTGGAGTCGAGCAGTACTTC
NA | TRBJ1-2 | TRBV18 | NA | CASSTTDGGAYGYTF | TGTGCCAGCTCTACCACAGATGGGGGGGCTTATGGCTACACCTTC
NA | TRBJ2-3 | TRBV7-9 | NA | CASSLVGSDTQYF | TGTGCCAGCAGCTTAGTGGGCTCAGATACGCAGTATTTT
NA | TRBJ2-1 | TRBV29-1 | TRBD1 | CSVGQGGFNEQFF | TGCAGCGTTGGACAGGGGGGTTTTAATGAGCAGTTCTTC
NA | TRBJ1-1 | TRBV5-1 | NA | CASSLTDRLVTEAFF | TGCGCCAGCAGCTTGACAGACAGACTAGTCACTGAAGCTTTCTTT
NA | TRBJ2-7 | TRBV6-5 | TRBD2 | CASSSLTSGSYEQYF | TGTGCCAGCAGTTCCCTTACTAGCGGGAGCTACGAGCAGTACTTC